What follows describes a single T cell receptor (beta chain). No antigen is known for it. Given a much more abundant clone one base away, this may be a read error. The CDR3 loop spans 16 amino acids. V gave up 3 bases and J gave up 3 bases, with 14 bases separating them. Germline loops: CDR1 MNHNS, CDR2 SASEGT. Investigators drew roughly 6 milliliters of peripheral blood at each of two time points. The data were taken from a study of prognosis after radiotherapy for stage I lung cancer. Study-level information: In several patients, distant metastases developed after radiotherapy (median roughly 7 months), whereas around 16 patients showed no significant progression. General study findings and limits: Usage of TRBV and TRBJ genes reportedly differed between metastatic and non-metastatic patients. Median unique TCR clone counts of about 9,700 versus 6,500 showed a fall after stereotactic body radiation therapy.

The genomic DNA TCR beta CDR3 region underwent two rounds of multiplex PCR. Amplification in first-round PCR relied on primers specific to each TRBV and TRBJ gene. TCRdb re-derived calls from the multiplex PCR reads in MiXCR, one entry per CDR3 protein. The sample holds roughly 17,000 distinct CDR3 sequences, 40% to 50% seen once. Specimen: PBMCs, collected before or after stereotactic body radiation therapy (not recorded which). This TCR came from a donor aged 50 or older with non-small cell lung cancer. The rearrangement joins TRBV6-1 to TRBJ1-4, with D possibly TRBD1 on 5 matching bases. The CDR3, as DNA: TGTGCCAGCAGTGACCCGCGGTGGGGGGCTAATGAAAAACTGTTTTTT. Its protein is CASSDPRWGANEKLFF.